These 18 T cell receptor beta chains came from one sample sequenced in a study of T-cell reconstitution after alpha-beta-depleted transplantation in children. Construction of the TCRbeta library involved unique molecular identifiers. TCRdb reanalysed the PCR reads using MiXCR and keeps one entry per CDR3 protein. The top ten hold approximately 2% of the sample, which has around 450,000 distinct CDR3 sequences, roughly a tenth seen once. The sequencing here drew on PBMCs, taken before TCRalphabeta/CD19-depleted stem cell transplant. The origin of the receptors is a child under 10 years old with inherited bone marrow failure, due to receive a stem cell transplant.

DNA for the CDR3: TGTGCCAGCAGTGGGGGACAGGCGTACCAAGGCGTTAACACCATATATTTT. The encoded protein is CASSGGQAYQGVNTIYF. The V and J genes are TRBV2 and TRBJ1-3; 8 bases agree with TRBD1. The CDR3 loop spans 17 amino acids. V lost 4 bases, J lost 7 bases, and 15 bases stayed unmatched. Germline CDR1 is SNHLY and CDR2 is FYNNEI.

V is TRBV27 and J is TRBJ1-1; D possibly corresponds to TRBD1 (5 bases). CDR1 is MNHEY, CDR2 SMNVEV, per germline (reference sequence). The V and J ends lost 2 bases and 0 bases respectively, with 22 bases between them. The length of the CDR3 is 19 residues. The CDR3 coding sequence is TGTGCCAGCAGTTTAATATCAGGACGGGACGGTATCATGAACACTGAAGCTTTCTTT. Encoded protein: CASSLISGRDGIMNTEAFF.

This clonotype has ten or more counts. This sequence joins TRBV29-1 and TRBJ1-1; D unclear. Germline V gives CDR1 SQVTM, CDR2 ANQGSEA. The CDR3 has 11 amino acids. V was pared by 6 bases and J by 4 bases, with 9 bases between. Here the CDR3 reads CSVSRLTEAFF. CDR3 bases: TGCAGCGTCTCCCGGCTCACTGAAGCTTTCTTT.

This clonotype was seen many times. CDR3 amino acids: CASSPPAGYGYTF. The CDR3, as DNA: TGTGCCAGCAGCCCCCCCGCAGGGTATGGCTACACCTTC. This chain joins TRBV7-9 and TRBJ1-2, with D possibly matching TRBD1 (5 bases). Germline V lookup: CDR1 SEHNR, CDR2 FQNEAQ (reference sequence). The CDR3 covers 13 residues. V was cut by 5 bases and J by 5 bases, with 12 bases left in between.

This clonotype occurred many times. The CDR3 nucleotides are TGTGCCAGCAGCCAAAGGCAAGGGGGCACAGATACGCAGTATTTT. Its translation: CASSQRQGGTDTQYF. This rearrangement joins TRBV3-1 to TRBJ2-3; a possible D gene is TRBD1 (5 bases). The CDR3 is made up of 15 amino acids. Germline CDR1 reads LGHDT; CDR2 reads YNNKEL (reference sequence). Trimming pared 2 bases from V and 1 base from J, leaving 10 bases between.

This clonotype was observed many times. The chain is built from TRBV28 and TRBJ2-3, with TRBD1 as a possible D gene (5 bases). The V end was cut by 5 bases, the J end by 4 bases, with 13 bases between. The CDR3 spans 14 residues. Germline CDR1 is MDHEN and CDR2 is SYDVKM. The CDR3 nucleotides are TGTGCCAGCAGTCCACGACAGCGTGCAGATACGCAGTATTTT. Translated, it gives CASSPRQRADTQYF.

This clonotype occurred a few times. V is TRBV27 and J is TRBJ2-7, with D perhaps matching TRBD2 (7 bases). The V end lost 7 bases, the J end lost 1 base, and 20 bases lay between the germline ends. Germline CDR1 MNHEY, CDR2 SMNVEV (reference sequence). This CDR3 spans 16 amino acids. The CDR3 protein is CASNPRKGGGSYEQYF. CDR3 DNA: TGTGCCAGCAATCCCCGGAAAGGGGGGGGGTCCTACGAGCAGTACTTC.

At least ten counts were recorded for this clonotype. The V gene is TRBV27, the J gene TRBJ2-3; perhaps TRBD2 as D (6 bases). The CDR3 consists of 11 residues. With 4 bases removed from V and 14 bases from J, the gap between germline ends came to 13 bases. Germline loops: CDR1 MNHEY, CDR2 SMNVEV (reference sequence). The CDR3 region is CASSSTGEVYF. CDR3 in DNA: TGTGCCAGCAGTTCCACGGGAGAAGTGTATTTT.

V usage is TRBV5-1 and J usage is TRBJ1-4; 10 bases fit TRBD1. The J segment lost 10 bases and the V segment lost 4 bases, leaving 13 bases of the junction unmatched. This CDR3 comprises 16 residues. Per the germline V gene, CDR1 is SGHRS and CDR2 is YFSETQ. CDR3 region: CASSRAMGQGLGKLFF. CDR3 nucleotide sequence: TGCGCCAGCAGCCGGGCTATGGGACAGGGGTTGGGAAAACTGTTTTTT.

The V and J genes are TRBV29-1 and TRBJ1-1; D call uncertain. The CDR3 is made up of 13 amino acids. Germline CDR1 SQVTM, CDR2 ANQGSEA. V shed 3 bases and J shed 1 base, with 9 bases lying between them. The CDR3 is CSVDLDGNTEAFF. DNA of the CDR3: TGCAGCGTTGACTTGGACGGGAACACTGAAGCTTTCTTT. Filled out from reference TRBV29-1 and TRBJ1-1, the complete variable domain reads SAVISQKPSRDICQRGTSLTIQCQVDSQVTMMFWYRQQPGQSLTLIATANQGSEATYESGFVIDKFPISRPNLTFSTLTVSNMSPEDSSIYLCSVDLDGNTEAFFGQGTRLTVV.

In this sample, this clonotype turned up many times. The genes are TRBV7-2 and TRBJ2-3; 8 positions agree with TRBD2. Germline CDR1 SGHTA, CDR2 FQGNSA. The CDR3 length is 17 residues. With V trimmed by 4 bases and J by 3 bases, 12 bases remained unmatched. CDR3 sequence: CASSSYASGRTTDTQYF. The CDR3 DNA is TGTGCCAGCAGCTCTTACGCGAGCGGGAGAACGACAGATACGCAGTATTTT.

In its sample, this clonotype was seen many times. The chain combines TRBV18 with TRBJ2-1; no firm D call. The germline V gene has CDR1 KGHSH and CDR2 LQKENI. The CDR3 runs 13 residues. V was clipped by 0 bases and J by 5 bases, with 5 bases between them. The CDR3 here is CASSPPYHNEQFF. CDR3 sequence (DNA): TGTGCCAGCTCACCACCTTACCACAATGAGCAGTTCTTC.

This sequence joins TRBV4-3 and TRBJ2-5; TRBD1 agrees at 7 bases. This CDR3 is built from 14 residues. CDR1 and CDR2 (germline): LGHNA, YSLEER. J lost 5 bases, V lost 0 bases, and 3 bases had no gene match. CDR3 loop: CASSQEQGQETQYF. The CDR3 nucleotides read TGCGCCAGCAGCCAAGAACAGGGGCAGGAGACCCAGTACTTC.

This clonotype has at least ten counts. The rearrangement uses TRBV10-3 and TRBJ2-3; 7 nucleotides agree with TRBD2. Germline V gives CDR1 ENHRY, CDR2 SYGVKD. The CDR3 is 13 residues long. Unmatched junction bases numbered 1, after V lost 7 bases and J lost 0 bases. The CDR3 protein is CAIKLASTDTQYF. The CDR3 DNA reads as TGTGCCATCAAACTAGCGAGCACAGATACGCAGTATTTT.

The gene calls are TRBV30 and TRBJ2-5, with 8 bases matching TRBD2. J lost 6 bases, V lost 2 bases, and 5 bases had no gene match. Looked up from germline, CDR1 is GTSNPN and CDR2 is SVGIG (reference sequence). This CDR3 is built from 13 residues. CDR3 loop: CAWSRLAKKTQYF. DNA for the CDR3: TGTGCCTGGAGTAGACTAGCGAAGAAGACCCAGTACTTC.

The table lists this clonotype with a few counts. The chain uses TRBV30 and TRBJ2-6, with a possible D match to TRBD1 (5 bases). Germline CDR1 reads GTSNPN; CDR2 reads SVGIG (reference sequence). This CDR3 spans 14 amino acids. The V end lost 8 bases, the J end lost 0 bases, and 11 bases lay between the germline ends. CDR3 coding DNA: TGTGCCAGGACCAGGGTCTCTGGGGCCAACGTCCTGACTTTC. This gives the protein CARTRVSGANVLTF.

V gene TRBV20-1 combines with J gene TRBJ2-1, with D unresolved. From germline, CDR1 is DFQATT and CDR2 SNEGSKA (reference sequence). The CDR3 loop spans 15 amino acids. Trimming shortened V by 3 bases and J by 9 bases, and 21 bases separated the two germline ends. The CDR3 sequence: CSASFGPIIVGEQFF. In DNA, the CDR3 is TGCAGTGCTAGTTTCGGTCCAATCATTGTCGGTGAGCAGTTCTTC.

The sample holds many counts of this clonotype. The J gene is TRBJ2-1, the V gene TRBV28; D is perhaps TRBD2 (8 bases). The CDR3 loop spans 17 amino acids. The V gene lost 4 bases and the J gene lost 2 bases, with 18 bases spanning the gap. CDR1 is MDHEN, CDR2 SYDVKM, per germline. CDR3 residues: CASSSPREGAAYNEQFF. In DNA, the CDR3 is TGTGCCAGCAGTTCTCCACGGGAGGGGGCAGCCTACAATGAGCAGTTCTTC.